The sequence of this TCR beta chain was determined in a study of T cell clones after liver transplantation. For the study at large: Samples came from ITN030ST, which attempted immunosuppression withdrawal within 2 years of liver transplantation. TCRbeta sequencing after a pre-transplant mixed lymphocyte reaction identified graft-donor-reactive clones, later tracked in post-transplant blood.

Profiling relied on immunoSEQ multiplex PCR, and the TCRdb table lists in-frame clones only, not all of them. Among approximately 8,800 clones listed, roughly 85% were seen once. Unstimulated PBMCs were sorted into CD3+CD4+ and CD3+CD8+ populations. From germline, CDR1 is SGHRS and CDR2 YFSETQ. The CDR3 is 16 residues long. The V and J ends lost 0 bases and 2 bases, in that order; junction bases with no gene match: 4. The genes are TRBV5-1 and TRBJ2-2; TRBD1 agrees at 7 bases. Specimen: CD8+ T cells from blood, collected before liver transplant. This clonotype originated in a human donor who received a liver transplant. The CDR3 region has the DNA TGCGCCAGCAGCTTGGGTACAGGGGTAAACACCGGGGAGCTGTTTTTT. Translating gives CASSLGTGVNTGELFF.